This T cell receptor beta chain was recovered during a study of response to subunit inactivated influenza vaccine. In regard to this clonotype: Its antigen is undetermined.

The study's findings and limits: Each seasonal influenza vaccination, the authors suggested, recruits few new T cells.

In TCRdb, the RT-PCR reads were re-called with MiXCR into one record per CDR3 protein. This table has around 710,000 distinct CDR3 sequences, approximately 14% appearing once. Trimming left V 0 bases short and J 4 bases short, with 11 bases between. The CDR3 is made up of 14 amino acids. Germline-derived CDR1 and CDR2 are DFQATT and SNEGSKA (reference sequence). The rearrangement links TRBV20-1 to TRBJ2-3, with D perhaps TRBD1 (6 bases). This sample comprised PBMCs from blood, obtained approximately 15 days before vaccination. This receptor was obtained from a man in his fifties or sixties who received an inactivated influenza vaccine. The CDR3 nucleotides read TGCAGTGCTAGAGATACAGGGAATGCAGATACGCAGTATTTT. Translating it yields CSARDTGNADTQYF.